This T cell receptor (beta chain) was retrieved from a study of a mutant IDH1 vaccine in newly diagnosed glioma. Study at large: Receipt of radiotherapy, temozolomide, or both preceded the study, and most received both. The study held visit V12 at week 35 and visit V13 at week 47.

The protocol was immunoSEQ multiplex PCR, while the TCRdb copy is restricted to in-frame clones and leaves out a portion. The table records some 50,000 clones, about two thirds of them present only once. For this clone: Its target is not known.

Trimming left V 7 bases short and J 4 bases short, with 17 bases between. The CDR3 is 14 residues long. Germline assignment: CDR1 SGHTS and CDR2 YDEGEE. The time point denotes: week 47, end of study. Topical imiquimod accompanied each vaccine dose, which consisted of 300 ug of mutant IDH1 20-mer peptide. V and J are TRBV5-8 and TRBJ1-2; D gene ambiguous. This clonotype originated in a man aged 35 to 55 with glioma. Some clones in this sample may be carry-over from other donors' samples. Sequencing used peripheral blood mononuclear cells (PBMCs), obtained from a glioma patient whose treatment included an IDH1 peptide vaccine. CDR3 nucleotides: TGTGCCAGCTTGGCTTTGTGGCAGAGCTATGGCTACACCTTC. It yields the protein CASLALWQSYGYTF.